This TCR beta chain appears in the sequencing data of a study of cytomegalovirus exposure and HLA in healthy donors. Study observations and caveats: In most subjects, TCR beta sequences reportedly gave accurate predictions of HLA-A and HLA-B alleles.

The CDR3 spans 14 residues. Losses at the gene ends were 5 bases for V and 5 bases for J; bases not matched to a gene: 5. Germline CDR1 is SGHRS and CDR2 is YFSETQ. This clone was counted once. Its antigen remains unidentified. This sample includes further DNA sequences coding for the same CDR3. A multiplex PCR was run with 60 Vbeta primers and 13 Jbeta primers. Here immunoSEQ multiplex PCR was the method, and the copy in TCRdb shows in-frame clones only, minus some. The sample lists some 180,000 clones, about four fifths seen once, with 2.9% in the top ten. The material sequenced was PBMCs. The rearrangement uses TRBV5-1 and TRBJ2-5; the match to TRBD2 covers 11 bases. The clonotype comes from a female donor in good health and CMV-seronegative. The CDR3 nucleotides are TGCGCCAGCAGTAGCGGGGGGGCTTGGGAGACCCAGTACTTC. Its protein is CASSSGGAWETQYF.